This T cell receptor (beta chain) is from a study of blood T cell repertoires in COVID-19. About the research overall: Spain, Italy and the United States supplied samples that represented acute and convalescent COVID-19. Sample material is recorded as cDNA or gDNA derived from T cells, B-cell-depleted T cells, or PBMCs.

Per the authors' pipeline: From reference gene primer amplification, estimates of nucleated cell counts were derived. Method: immunoSEQ multiplex PCR; TCRdb's copy keeps in-frame clones and lacks some. Clone size and V and J calls were adopted from that table, with D and trimming inferred from the DNA. The repertoire holds roughly 42,000 clones, with around 91% as singletons. This CDR3 contains 14 residues. CDR1 is SGHDT, CDR2 YYEEEE, per germline. After removal of 5 bases from V and 9 bases from J, the junction contained 9 bases not matched to a gene. This clone was observed a single time. Specimen: peripheral blood. The TCR sequence derives from a man aged 25 to 40 with active or convalescent COVID-19. This chain joins TRBV5-6 and TRBJ1-1, with 11 bases fitting TRBD1. The CDR3 bases are TGTGCCAGCAGGCGGGGACAGGGGGAATGGAAAGCTTTCTTT. Encoded protein: CASRRGQGEWKAFF. Combining the CDR3 with reference TRBV5-6 and TRBJ1-1 gives the whole variable domain DAGVTQSPTHLIKTRGQQVTLRCSPKSGHDTVSWYQQALGQGPQFIFQYYEEEERQRGNFPDRFSGHQFPNYSSELNVNALLLGDSALYLCASRRGQGEWKAFFGQGTRLTVV.